This entry is about one T cell receptor (beta chain). The target antigen is unknown. The data belong to a study of monozygotic twins with inflammatory bowel disease. Investigators made cDNA in eight separate reactions per sample. TCRdb reprocessed the 5' RACE reads, keeping one entry per CDR3 protein, no DNA. The sample features roughly 170,000 distinct CDR3 sequences, with around 7.2% in its top ten. Study findings and constraints: Repertoires of patients may have been made more variable by differing immunosuppressive treatments. Distinction of different T cell subtypes was not possible.

Blood samples measuring roughly 2.6 ml were taken per donor. This receptor was identified in a human donor with ulcerative colitis or Crohn's disease, or a healthy co-twin of an affected twin (not recorded which). Sequencing was carried out using blood.

This CDR3 is CASSFGTREETQYF. The chain recombines TRBV12-3 or TRBV12-4 with TRBJ2-5; TCRdb's D call of TRBD2 is untestable without DNA. The CDR3 totals 14 residues.